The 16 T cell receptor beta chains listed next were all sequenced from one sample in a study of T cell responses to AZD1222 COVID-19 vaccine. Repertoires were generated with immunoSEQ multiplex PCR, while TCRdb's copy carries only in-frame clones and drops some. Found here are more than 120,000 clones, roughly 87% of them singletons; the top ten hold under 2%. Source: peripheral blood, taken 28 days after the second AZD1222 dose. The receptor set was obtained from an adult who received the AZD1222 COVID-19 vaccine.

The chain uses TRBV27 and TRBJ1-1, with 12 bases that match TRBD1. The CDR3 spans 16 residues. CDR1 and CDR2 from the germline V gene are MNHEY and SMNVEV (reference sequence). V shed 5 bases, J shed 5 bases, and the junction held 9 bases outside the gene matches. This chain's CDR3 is CASSRGQGALRTEAFF. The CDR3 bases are TGTGCCAGCAGTCGGGGACAGGGGGCGCTTAGAACTGAAGCTTTCTTT.

The CDR3: CASSEGGTGNTIYF. In nucleotides, the CDR3 is TGTGCCAGCAGCGAAGGGGGCACTGGAAACACCATATATTTT. The V gene is TRBV7-2, the J gene TRBJ1-3; 7 nucleotides line up with TRBD1. The CDR3 totals 14 residues. With V trimmed by 5 bases and J by 2 bases, 3 bases remained unmatched. Germline V gives CDR1 SGHTA, CDR2 FQGNSA.

The CDR3 region has the DNA TGTGCCAGCAGCGTAGGGACTAGCGGAGACTACAATGAGCAGTTCTTC. Protein sequence: CASSVGTSGDYNEQFF. The gene calls are TRBV9 and TRBJ2-1; 10 bases match TRBD2. The CDR3 length is 16 residues. V was clipped by 0 bases and J by 3 bases; unmatched bases: 3. CDR1 SGDLS and CDR2 YYNGEE come from the germline V gene.

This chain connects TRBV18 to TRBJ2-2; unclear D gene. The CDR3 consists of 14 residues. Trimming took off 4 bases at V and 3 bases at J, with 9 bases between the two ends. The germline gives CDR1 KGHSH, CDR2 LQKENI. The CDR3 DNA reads TGTGCCAGCTCACGCGGCCAGGACACCGGGGAGCTGTTTTTT. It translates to CASSRGQDTGELFF.

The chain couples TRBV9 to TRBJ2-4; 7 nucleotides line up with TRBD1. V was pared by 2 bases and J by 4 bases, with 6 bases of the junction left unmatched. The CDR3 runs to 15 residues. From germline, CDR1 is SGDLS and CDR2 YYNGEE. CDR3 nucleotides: TGTGCCAGCAGCGTTTCAGGACAGGAAAAAAACATTCAGTACTTC. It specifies CASSVSGQEKNIQYF.

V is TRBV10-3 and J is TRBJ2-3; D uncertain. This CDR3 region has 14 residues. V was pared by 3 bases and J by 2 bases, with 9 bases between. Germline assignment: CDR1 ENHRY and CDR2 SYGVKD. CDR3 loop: CAISDQTYTDTQYF. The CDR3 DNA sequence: TGTGCCATCAGTGATCAAACCTACACAGATACGCAGTATTTT.

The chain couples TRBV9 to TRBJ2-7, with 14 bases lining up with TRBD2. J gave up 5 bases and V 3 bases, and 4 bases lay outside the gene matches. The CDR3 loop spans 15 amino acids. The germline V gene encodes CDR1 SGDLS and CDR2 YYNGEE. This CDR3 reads CASSEGTSGRDEQYF. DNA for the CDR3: TGTGCCAGCAGCGAGGGGACTAGCGGGAGAGACGAGCAGTACTTC.

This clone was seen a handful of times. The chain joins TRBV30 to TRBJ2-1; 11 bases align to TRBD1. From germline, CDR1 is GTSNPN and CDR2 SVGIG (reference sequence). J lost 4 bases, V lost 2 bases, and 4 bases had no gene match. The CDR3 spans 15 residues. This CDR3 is CAWSYGTGGYNEQFF. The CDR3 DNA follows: TGTGCCTGGAGTTATGGGACAGGGGGATACAATGAGCAGTTCTTC.

The CDR3 is CASSQGDGNQPQHF. CDR3 nucleotides: TGCGCCAGCAGCCAAGGGGACGGCAATCAGCCCCAGCATTTT. The chain is built from TRBV4-1 and TRBJ1-5, with D possibly being TRBD1 (5 bases). CDR1 is MGHRA, CDR2 YSYEKL, per germline. The CDR3 extends over 14 amino acids. Trimming shortened V by 1 base and J by 2 bases, and 6 bases separated the two germline ends.

In DNA, the CDR3 is TGTGCCAGCAGCCAAGGTCCGGTAGCCTACGAGCAGTACTTC. Translated: CASSQGPVAYEQYF. The rearrangement joins TRBV3-1 (or the pseudogene TRBV3-2) to TRBJ2-7, with no clear D. The CDR3 loop spans 14 amino acids. Germline V lookup: CDR1 LGHDT, CDR2 YNNKEL (reference sequence). Trimming removed 1 base from V and 2 bases from J, with 9 bases in between.

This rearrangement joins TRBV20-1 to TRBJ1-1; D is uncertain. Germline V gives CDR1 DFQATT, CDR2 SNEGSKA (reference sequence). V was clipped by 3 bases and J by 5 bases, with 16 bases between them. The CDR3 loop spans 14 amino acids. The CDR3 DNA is TGCAGTGCTAGTTTACCCGAGAAGGTTACTGAAGCTTTCTTT. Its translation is CSASLPEKVTEAFF.

As DNA, the CDR3 is TGTGCCACGGCCAGGGGGGCTTACGAAAAACTGTTTTTT. Its protein is CATARGAYEKLFF. The gene calls are TRBV10-3 and TRBJ1-4, with 7 bases matching TRBD1. In germline, CDR1 is ENHRY, CDR2 SYGVKD. The CDR3 has 13 residues. The ends lost 10 bases at V and 8 bases at J; junction bases unmatched: 10.

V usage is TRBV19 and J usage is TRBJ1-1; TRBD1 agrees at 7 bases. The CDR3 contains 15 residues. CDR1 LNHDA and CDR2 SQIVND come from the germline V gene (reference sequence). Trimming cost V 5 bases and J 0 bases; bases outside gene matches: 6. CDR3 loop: CASSWGGQMNTEAFF. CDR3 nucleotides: TGTGCCAGTAGTTGGGGGGGACAGATGAACACTGAAGCTTTCTTT.

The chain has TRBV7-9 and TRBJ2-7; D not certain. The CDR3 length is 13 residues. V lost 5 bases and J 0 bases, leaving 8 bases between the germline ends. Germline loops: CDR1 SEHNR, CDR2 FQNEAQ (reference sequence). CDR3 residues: CASSAKSSYEQYF. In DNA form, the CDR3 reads TGTGCCAGCAGCGCGAAGAGCTCCTACGAGCAGTACTTC.

The CDR3 loop is CASSQETGTRDEAFF. CDR3 DNA sequence: TGCGCCAGCAGCCAAGAGACCGGGACGAGGGATGAAGCTTTCTTT. V gene TRBV4-1 combines with J gene TRBJ1-1; the D gene is possibly TRBD1 (5 bases). Between the trimmed V and J ends, which lost 0 bases and 7 bases, there was a span of 15 bases. This CDR3 is 15 amino acids long. Germline CDR1 reads MGHRA; CDR2 reads YSYEKL.

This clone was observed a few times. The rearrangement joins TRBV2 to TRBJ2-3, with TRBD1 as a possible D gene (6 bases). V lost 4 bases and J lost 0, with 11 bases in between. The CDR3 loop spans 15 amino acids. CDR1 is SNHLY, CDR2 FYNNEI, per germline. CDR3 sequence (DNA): TGTGCCAGCAGTGTTCGAGGGGGAAGCACAGATACGCAGTATTTT. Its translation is CASSVRGGSTDTQYF. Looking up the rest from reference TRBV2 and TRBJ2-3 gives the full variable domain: EPEVTQTPSHQVTQMGQEVILRCVPISNHLYFYWYRQILGQKVEFLVSFYNNEISEKSEIFDDQFSVERPDGSNFTLKIRSTKLEDSAMYFCASSVRGGSTDTQYFGPGTRLTVL.